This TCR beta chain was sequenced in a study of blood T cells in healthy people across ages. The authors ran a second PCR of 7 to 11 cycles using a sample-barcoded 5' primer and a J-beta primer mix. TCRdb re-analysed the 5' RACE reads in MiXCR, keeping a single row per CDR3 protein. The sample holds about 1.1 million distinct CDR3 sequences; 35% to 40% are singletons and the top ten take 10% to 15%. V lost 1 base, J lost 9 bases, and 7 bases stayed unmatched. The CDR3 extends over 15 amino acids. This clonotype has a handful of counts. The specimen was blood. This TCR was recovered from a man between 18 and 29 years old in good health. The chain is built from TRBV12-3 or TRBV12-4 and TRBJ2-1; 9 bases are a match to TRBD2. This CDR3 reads CASSLGISGGGEQFF. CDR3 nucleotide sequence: TGTGCCAGCAGTTTAGGGATTAGCGGGGGAGGTGAGCAGTTCTTC.